The T cell receptor beta chain described here comes from a study of shared clonotypes between healthy human individuals. Donors had no recently reported acute infections or vaccinations and were HIV-negative. Data came from immunoSEQ multiplex PCR; TCRdb stores just in-frame clones and leaves some out. The sample includes some 790,000 clones, roughly two thirds of them seen just once. Germline-derived CDR1 and CDR2 are MNHEY and SMNVEV (reference sequence). V was shortened by 2 bases and J by 3 bases, with 11 bases between the two germline ends. This CDR3 is 14 amino acids long. This clone was observed a handful of times.

The rearrangement links TRBV27 to TRBJ2-7; D remains ambiguous. The sample was memory CD4+ T cells sorted from blood. Subset here: CD45RA-negative fraction. The receptor comes from a woman aged 25 to 39 in good health. The CDR3 loop reads CASSLKGTLYEQYF. The CDR3, as DNA: TGTGCCAGCAGTTTAAAGGGTACCCTCTACGAGCAGTACTTC.